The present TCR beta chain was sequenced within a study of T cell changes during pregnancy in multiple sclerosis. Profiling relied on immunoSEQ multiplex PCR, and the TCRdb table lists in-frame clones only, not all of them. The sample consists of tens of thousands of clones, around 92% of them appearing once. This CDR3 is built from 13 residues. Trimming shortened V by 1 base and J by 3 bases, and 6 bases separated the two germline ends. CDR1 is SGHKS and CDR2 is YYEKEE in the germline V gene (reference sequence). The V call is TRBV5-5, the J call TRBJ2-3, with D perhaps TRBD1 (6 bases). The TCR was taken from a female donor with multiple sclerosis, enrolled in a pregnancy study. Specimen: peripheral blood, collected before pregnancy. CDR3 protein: CASSLTGTDTQYF. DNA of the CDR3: TGTGCCAGCAGCTTGACAGGGACAGATACGCAGTATTTT.